Presented here are 8 T cell receptor beta chains from one specimen sequenced in a study of T-cell memory formation after mild COVID-19. MiXCR, applied by TCRdb to the 5' RACE reads, yields one record per CDR3 protein. The sample contains around 250,000 distinct CDR3 sequences, less than 20% of which appear only once. Sequenced input: PBMCs or a T cell subset sorted from them (not recorded which). Source of these receptors: an adult woman who had mild COVID-19 (a few samples of this study predate the infection). Cell type and time point are not known.

In this sample, this clonotype turned up many times. The chain uses TRBV12-3 or TRBV12-4 and TRBJ2-5, with 8 bases fitting TRBD2. There are 16 residues in the CDR3. V shed 6 bases, J shed 7 bases, and the junction held 16 bases outside the gene matches. CDR3 DNA sequence: TGTGCCAGCAGACAACTAGCGGTCGGAGTTCGAGGGACCCAGTACTTC. Its translation: CASRQLAVGVRGTQYF.

The rearrangement links TRBV4-1 to TRBJ2-4; D not resolved. The germline CDR1 and CDR2 sequences are MGHRA and YSYEKL. The CDR3 runs 18 residues. Trimming removed 0 bases from V and 0 bases from J, with 15 bases in between. The CDR3 spells CASSQDFGVGGAKNIQYF. The CDR3 coding sequence is TGCGCCAGCAGCCAAGATTTTGGGGTTGGCGGAGCCAAAAACATTCAGTACTTC.

The chain combines TRBV5-4 with TRBJ1-1; tentatively, D is TRBD1 (6 bases). CDR1 and CDR2 from the germline V gene are SGHNT and YYREEE (reference sequence). This CDR3 contains 14 residues. V was shortened by 5 bases and J by 3 bases, with 14 bases between the two germline ends. The CDR3 DNA is TGTGCCAGCAGGGCAGGCAGGGGTGACACTGAAGCTTTCTTT. It encodes CASRAGRGDTEAFF.

The chain recombines TRBV7-8 with TRBJ1-1, with D possibly being TRBD1 (6 bases). The ends were cut back, 5 bases at V and 6 bases at J, with 16 bases in the middle. Looked up from germline, CDR1 is SGHVS and CDR2 is FQNEAQ. The CDR3 contains 14 residues. This CDR3 reads CASSLRVGGPEAFF. CDR3 DNA: TGTGCCAGCAGCCTGAGAGTGGGGGGCCCTGAAGCTTTCTTT.

The table lists this clonotype with a few counts. The chain combines TRBV4-2 with TRBJ1-1; D may be TRBD1 (5 bases). Trimming pared 6 bases from V and 4 bases from J, leaving 12 bases between. The CDR3 contains 13 residues. Germline V CDR1 and CDR2: LGHNA, YNFKEQ. CDR3 coding DNA: TGTGCCAGCAGATCGCCCGGGGGCACTGAAGCTTTCTTT. It codes for CASRSPGGTEAFF.

This clonotype was counted a few times. The chain uses TRBV29-1 and TRBJ2-7, with TRBD2 matching 7 bases. CDR3 length: 15 residues. V gave up 4 bases and J gave up 3 bases; unmatched junction bases: 12. CDR1 SQVTM and CDR2 ANQGSEA come from the germline V gene. CDR3: CSVGPGGGFLYEQYF. DNA of the CDR3: TGCAGCGTTGGCCCGGGGGGAGGTTTTCTCTACGAGCAGTACTTC.

The chain employs TRBV11-2 and TRBJ1-3; 8 bases map to TRBD1. This CDR3 has 17 residues. With V trimmed by 5 bases and J by 3 bases, 12 bases remained unmatched. The germline V gene has CDR1 SGHAT and CDR2 FQNNGV. CDR3 residues: CASSKTGVFSYGNTIYF. For the CDR3, the DNA is TGTGCCAGCAGCAAGACAGGGGTCTTCTCCTATGGAAACACCATATATTTT. Using reference TRBV11-2 and TRBJ1-3 for the parts outside the CDR3, the full variable domain is EAGVAQSPRYKIIEKRQSVAFWCNPISGHATLYWYQQILGQGPKLLIQFQNNGVVDDSQLPKDRFSAERLKGVDSTLKIQPAKLEDSAVYLCASSKTGVFSYGNTIYFGEGSWLTVV.

The chain carries TRBV12-3 or TRBV12-4 and TRBJ1-2; the D gene is possibly TRBD1 (6 bases). This CDR3 has 16 residues. Trimming shortened V by 1 base and J by 6 bases, and 18 bases separated the two germline ends. The CDR3: CASSLVGGIGDDGYTF. CDR3 in DNA: TGTGCCAGCAGTTTAGTAGGGGGGATAGGGGACGATGGCTACACCTTC.